This paragraph reports one TCR beta chain. The PCR used 60 Vbeta and 13 Jbeta primers. TCRdb keeps only in-frame clones here, not all; method: immunoSEQ multiplex PCR. This sample has about 130,000 clones, with 70% to 80% found just once. Germline CDR1 SGDLS, CDR2 YYNGEE. Trimming cost V 0 bases and J 9 bases, with 10 bases left between them. The CDR3 runs 13 residues. These data belong to a study of cytomegalovirus exposure and HLA in healthy donors. The sample consisted of PBMCs. The chain employs TRBV9 and TRBJ2-1, with D tentatively TRBD1 (6 bases). The sequence was collected from a woman aged 50 to 60 in good health and CMV-seronegative. The CDR3 DNA reads TGTGCCAGCAGCGTAGAGGGGGAGAGTGAGCAGTTCTTC. It yields the protein CASSVEGESEQFF.